The 2 T cell receptor beta chains listed next were all sequenced from one sample in a study of identical twins. TCRdb itself ran the 5' RACE reads through MiXCR, one entry per CDR3 protein. This sample carries 1.5 million to 2 million distinct CDR3 sequences, around 33% of them seen once, and the ten largest clones take about 0.25%. The sequenced sample was cord blood. Receptor source: a newborn girl in good health.

This clonotype was seen a few times. The chain carries TRBV10-3 and TRBJ1-5; possibly TRBD1 for D (5 bases). Germline CDR1 and CDR2: ENHRY and SYGVKD. The V and J ends lost 0 bases and 2 bases respectively, with 11 bases between them. The CDR3 runs 16 residues. The CDR3 sequence: CAISESRDEGNQPQHF. CDR3 nucleotides: TGTGCCATCAGTGAGTCTAGGGACGAGGGCAATCAGCCCCAGCATTTT.

This clonotype was counted between two and nine times. This sequence joins TRBV29-1 and TRBJ1-1; 7 nucleotides agree with TRBD1. This CDR3 has 13 amino acids. Germline-derived CDR1 and CDR2 are SQVTM and ANQGSEA. V dropped 6 bases and J dropped 4; count of bases not matched to a gene: 8. For the CDR3, the DNA is TGCAGCGTGACAGGGTTACAGGGCACTGAAGCTTTCTTT. Amino acids: CSVTGLQGTEAFF.